These T cell receptor beta chains were read from a single sample in a study of T cells in Graves' hyperthyroidism and ophthalmopathy. TCRdb itself ran the multiplex PCR reads through MiXCR, one entry per CDR3 protein. The data show about 840,000 distinct CDR3 sequences, with around 38% seen just once and roughly 8.3% held by the top ten. Source material: blood. The receptors were gathered from a man between 18 and 35 years old with Graves' hyperthyroidism. The CDR3 runs from the conserved cysteine through the conserved F or W. The D gene is left open where the match is weak. Clone size is shown for a subset of rows, as once, few, many or a class of expanded clone.

>TRBV19|TRBJ1-3|NA|NA
TGTGCCAGTTCCCCGCCGGTTGCTGGAAACACCATATATTTT
CASSPPVAGNTIYF
>TRBV7-2|TRBJ2-7|few|TRBD2
TGTGCCAGCAGCTTTAATCAGCGGGGTTACGAGCAGTACTTC
CASSFNQRGYEQYF
>TRBV19|TRBJ2-7|NA|NA
TGTGCCAGTACCACCCGTTACGGTGTGCCCTCCTACGAGCAGTACTTC
CASTTRYGVPSYEQYF
>TRBV29-1|TRBJ2-5|NA|NA
TGCAGCGTTGGGGGGGAAGAAGAGACCCAGTACTTC
CSVGGEEETQYF
>TRBV7-9|TRBJ1-5|NA|TRBD1
TGTGCCAGCAGCCAAGGGGACAGGGCCCAGCCCCAGCATTTT
CASSQGDRAQPQHF
>TRBV19|TRBJ2-2|few|NA
TGTGCCAGTAGCCAAGATAGGCAGGGCCCCGGGGAGCTGTTTTTT
CASSQDRQGPGELFF
>TRBV9|TRBJ2-7|NA|TRBD2
TGTGCCAGCAGCCCGACCGGGACTAGCGGGGTTGAGCAGTACTTC
CASSPTGTSGVEQYF
>TRBV19|TRBJ1-2|NA|NA
TGTGCCAGTAGTCGAGGACAGATTAGTTATGGCTACACCTTC
CASSRGQISYGYTF
>TRBV6-5|TRBJ1-5|once|NA
TGTGCCAGCAGTTACTCGATTTCAGGGAATCAGCCCCAGCATTTT
CASSYSISGNQPQHF
>TRBV7-8|TRBJ1-5|NA|NA
TGTGCCAGCAGCTTAGAGAGGTTCGTGGGGCCCCAGCATTTT
CASSLERFVGPQHF
>TRBV10-3|TRBJ1-1|many|NA
TGTGCCATCAGTGAGGGGGACAAGGAAGCTTTCTTT
CAISEGDKEAFF
>TRBV7-9|TRBJ1-1|once|NA
TGTGCCAGCAGCTTAGCTCCGTGGGAAGCTTTCTTT
CASSLAPWEAFF
>TRBV7-3|TRBJ2-2|NA|NA
TGTGCCAGCAGCTCACCCCCGAACACCGGGGAGCTGTTTTTT
CASSSPPNTGELFF
>TRBV5-1|TRBJ1-5|NA|NA
TGCGCCAGCAGCTGGACGGCAGGGAGTCAGCCCCAGCATTTT
CASSWTAGSQPQHF
>TRBV2|TRBJ1-6|many|TRBD1
TGTGCCACAGCAGGGGGTAGCAATTCACCCCTCCACTTT
CATAGGSNSPLHF
>TRBV5-1|TRBJ1-1|once|TRBD1
TGTGCCAGCAGCAACGGACAGGGAGGTTGGAGCACTAAAGCTTTCTTT
CASSNGQGGWSTKAFF
>TRBV10-3|TRBJ2-5|NA|NA
TGTGCCACGAGAGGACAGCCCCAAGAGACCCAGTACTTC
CATRGQPQETQYF
>TRBV6-1|TRBJ2-2|NA|NA
TGTGCCAGCAGCCCCACAGGGATTATCCACACCGGGGAGCTGTTTTTT
CASSPTGIIHTGELFF
>TRBV19|TRBJ2-5|many|TRBD1
TGTGCCAGTAGCGCTACAGGGGACCAAGAGACCCAGTACTTC
CASSATGDQETQYF
>TRBV7-2|TRBJ2-5|many|TRBD2
TGTGCCAGCAGCCAGCGGGGGTGGGAGACCCAGTACTTC
CASSQRGWETQYF
>TRBV7-2|TRBJ2-7|NA|TRBD1
TGTGCCAGCAGCCAAGATCAGGGGCAGGGGGCCTACGAGCAGTACTTC
CASSQDQGQGAYEQYF
>TRBV6-6|TRBJ2-7|NA|TRBD2
TGTGCCAGCAACCGACTAGCGGGGGCCTACGAGCAGTACTTC
CASNRLAGAYEQYF
>TRBV19|TRBJ1-1|few|NA
TGTGCCAGTAGTATAGTCGCCGGGGGGACTGAAGCTTTCTTT
CASSIVAGGTEAFF
>TRBV5-1|TRBJ2-7|NA|NA
TGCGCCAGCAGCTTGGAGAACCCAGCCTACGAGCAGTACTTC
CASSLENPAYEQYF
>TRBV29-1|TRBJ2-5|NA|NA
TGCAGCCACGCACCACCGGAGACCCAGTACTTC
CSHAPPETQYF
>TRBV2|TRBJ2-5|many|NA
TGTGCCAGCAGCTACCACTCGGAGACCCAGTACTTC
CASSYHSETQYF
>TRBV7-2|TRBJ2-7|many|TRBD1
TGTGCCAGCAGCCACTCCGGGACAGGGCCCTACGAGCAGTACTTC
CASSHSGTGPYEQYF
>TRBV2|TRBJ1-6|many|NA
TGTGCCAGCAGCACCGGGACCCGGTCACCCCTCCACTTT
CASSTGTRSPLHF
>TRBV19|TRBJ1-5|many|TRBD1
TGTGCCAGCAACGGACAGGCTCGCGGTGGCAATCAGCCCCAGCATTTT
CASNGQARGGNQPQHF
>TRBV7-9|TRBJ2-7|NA|TRBD2
TGTGCCAGCAGCCCACTGGGACTAGCGGGAGGAGGCTCCTACGAGCAGTACTTC
CASSPLGLAGGGSYEQYF
>TRBV29-1|TRBJ1-4|once|NA
TGCAGCGCTCGACTAGCGGGAAAACTGTTTTTT
CSARLAGKLFF
>TRBV7-3|TRBJ2-5|few|NA
TGTGCCAGCAGCCTACGGAGGGCCTCGGCGGAGACCCAGTACTTC
CASSLRRASAETQYF
>TRBV5-1|TRBJ1-2|few|TRBD1
TGCGCCAGCAGCTTGGAAGGGGACAGCGTTGGTATTACCTTC
CASSLEGDSVGITF
>TRBV9|TRBJ2-2|NA|NA
TGTGCCAGCAGCTCGAGGACCGACTACACCGGGGAGCTGTTTTTT
CASSSRTDYTGELFF
>TRBV7-9|TRBJ2-2|NA|NA
TGTGCCAGCAGCTTGGGGGGAGTGTCGAACACCGGGGAGCTGTTTTTT
CASSLGGVSNTGELFF
>TRBV10-3|TRBJ1-3|many|NA
TGTGCCATCAGTGAAACGGATGCAGGAAACACCATATATTTT
CAISETDAGNTIYF
>TRBV7-2|TRBJ1-1|many|NA
TGTGCCAGCAGCTTAGCGTTTGGCAGTGCCACTGAAGCTTTCTTT
CASSLAFGSATEAFF
>TRBV9|TRBJ2-5|many|NA
TGTGCCAGCAGCCCCGATTCTAGCGCGAAAGAGACCCAGTACTTC
CASSPDSSAKETQYF
>TRBV12-3/TRBV12-4|TRBJ2-2|few|NA
TGTGCCAGCAGCCCACGGACCAGCACCGGGGAGCTGTTTTTT
CASSPRTSTGELFF
>TRBV6-5|TRBJ2-7|NA|NA
TGTGCCAGCAGTTCGATGGGCCAAAAGAGCTCCTACGAGCAGTACTTC
CASSSMGQKSSYEQYF
>TRBV19|TRBJ2-7|once|NA
TGTGCCAGTAGTATAGTGGGGCATCGCGGCGAGCAGTACTTC
CASSIVGHRGEQYF
>TRBV2|TRBJ1-1|many|NA
TGTGCCAGCAGTGACCGTCCCGGGACTTGGATGTGGGGAGCTTTCTTT
CASSDRPGTWMWGAFF
>TRBV6-5|TRBJ2-5|NA|NA
TGTGCCAGCAGTTACTCGAAGGGGTCCGAGACCCAGTACTTC
CASSYSKGSETQYF
>TRBV4-1|TRBJ2-7|few|TRBD2
TGCGCCAGCAGCCACCTGACTAGCGGGAGGTACGAGCAGTACTTC
CASSHLTSGRYEQYF